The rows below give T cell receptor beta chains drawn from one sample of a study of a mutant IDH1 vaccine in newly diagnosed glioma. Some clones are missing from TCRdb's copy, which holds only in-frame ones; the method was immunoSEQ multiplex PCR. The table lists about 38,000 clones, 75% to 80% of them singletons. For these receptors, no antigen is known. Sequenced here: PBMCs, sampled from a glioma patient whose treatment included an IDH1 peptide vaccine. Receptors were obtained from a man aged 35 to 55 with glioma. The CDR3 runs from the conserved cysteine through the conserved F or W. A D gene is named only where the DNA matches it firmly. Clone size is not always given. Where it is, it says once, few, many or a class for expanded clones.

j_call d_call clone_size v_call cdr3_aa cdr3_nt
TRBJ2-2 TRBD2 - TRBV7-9 CASSPIPLAGGTGELFF TGTGCCAGCAGCCCCATCCCTCTAGCGGGGGGGACCGGGGAGCTGTTTTTT
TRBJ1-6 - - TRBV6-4 CASRDSSYNSPLHF TGTGCCAGCAGAGACAGCTCCTATAATTCACCCCTCCACTTT
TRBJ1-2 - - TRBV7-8 CASSAGSNYGYTF TGTGCCAGCAGTGCTGGGTCGAACTATGGCTACACCTTC
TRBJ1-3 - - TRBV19 CASRRRNSGNTIYF TGTGCCAGTAGACGGCGGAACTCTGGAAACACCATATATTTT
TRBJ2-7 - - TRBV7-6 CASSDPRAAGPYEQYF TGTGCCAGCAGCGACCCACGAGCGGCGGGTCCCTACGAGCAGTACTTC
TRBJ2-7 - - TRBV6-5 CASSPRVQITYEQYF TGTGCCAGCAGTCCTAGAGTACAGATAACCTACGAGCAGTACTTC
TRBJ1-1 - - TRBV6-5 CASRSGAGTEAFF TGTGCCAGCAGGTCAGGGGCGGGCACTGAAGCTTTCTTT
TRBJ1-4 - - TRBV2 CASSNKGIYNEKLFF TGTGCCAGCAGTAATAAAGGAATTTATAATGAAAAACTGTTTTTT
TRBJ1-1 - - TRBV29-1 CSVGTATEAFF TGCAGCGTTGGTACAGCTACTGAAGCTTTCTTT
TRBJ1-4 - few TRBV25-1 CASREQGSEKLFF TGTGCCAGCAGGGAACAGGGATCCGAAAAACTGTTTTTT
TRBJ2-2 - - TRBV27 CASSLEYGYTGELFF TGTGCCAGCAGTTTGGAGTATGGGTATACCGGGGAGCTGTTTTTT
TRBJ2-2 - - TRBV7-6 CASSLGAWVGNTGELFF TGTGCCAGCAGCTTAGGGGCCTGGGTGGGGAACACCGGGGAGCTGTTTTTT
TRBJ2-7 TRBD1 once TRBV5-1 CASRETGTGSSEQYF TGCGCCAGCAGGGAAACCGGGACAGGGTCCTCCGAGCAGTACTTC
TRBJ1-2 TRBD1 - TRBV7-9 CASSSQTGTGIGYTF TGTGCCAGCAGCTCTCAAACCGGGACAGGGATAGGCTACACCTTC
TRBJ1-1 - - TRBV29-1 CSVARQMNTEAFF TGCAGCGTTGCGCGACAGATGAACACTGAAGCTTTCTTT
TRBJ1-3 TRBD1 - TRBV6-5 CASSYSRGQTGNTIYF TGTGCCAGCAGTTACTCGAGGGGACAGACTGGAAACACCATATATTTT
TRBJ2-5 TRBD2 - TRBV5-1 CASSFTSGVGETQYF TGCGCCAGCAGCTTCACTAGCGGGGTTGGGGAGACCCAGTACTTC
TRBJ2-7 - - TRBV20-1 CSAERGDEQYF TGCAGTGCTGAAAGAGGGGACGAGCAGTACTTC
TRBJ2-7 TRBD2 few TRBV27 CASSISRGYEQYF TGTGCCAGCAGTATCTCGCGGGGGTACGAGCAGTACTTC
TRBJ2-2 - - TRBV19 CASSRQGNTGELFF TGTGCCAGTAGCCGCCAGGGCAACACCGGGGAGCTGTTTTTT
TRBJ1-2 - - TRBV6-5 CASSYEQDYGYTF TGTGCCAGCAGTTATGAGCAGGATTATGGCTACACCTTC
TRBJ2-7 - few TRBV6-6 CASSYVGVEQYF TGTGCCAGCAGTTACGTCGGGGTCGAGCAGTACTTC
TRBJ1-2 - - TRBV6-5 CASSYSNAGARNGYTF TGTGCCAGCAGTTACTCGAACGCGGGTGCTCGGAATGGCTACACCTTC
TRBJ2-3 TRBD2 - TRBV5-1 CASRDSGGGDTQYF TGCGCCAGCAGAGATAGCGGGGGAGGAGATACGCAGTATTTT
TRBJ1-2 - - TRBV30 CAWTYGRGGGYTF TGTGCCTGGACTTACGGGCGGGGAGGGGGCTACACCTTC
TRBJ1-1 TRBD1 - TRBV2 CASLRGLAGTAHF TGTGCCAGCCTGCGTGGGCTTGCGGGGACAGCCCACTTT
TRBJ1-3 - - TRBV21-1 CASSARGRPLPFSGNTIYF TGTGCCAGCAGTGCCAGGGGTAGGCCACTCCCGTTCTCTGGAAACACCATATATTTT
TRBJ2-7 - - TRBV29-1 CSVGGRQKNEQYF TGCAGCGTTGGGGGGCGGCAGAAGAACGAGCAGTACTTC
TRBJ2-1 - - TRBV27 CASSSRNRGHEQFF TGTGCCAGCAGTTCGCGTAACAGAGGGCATGAGCAGTTCTTC
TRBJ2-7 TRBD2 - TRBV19 CASSPRGSGGASLEQYF TGTGCCAGTAGCCCCAGGGGAAGCGGGGGCGCGAGTCTCGAGCAGTACTTC
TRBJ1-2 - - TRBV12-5 CASGVSGGSEVVTF TGTGCTAGTGGTGTGTCGGGAGGTAGCGAAGTAGTCACCTTC
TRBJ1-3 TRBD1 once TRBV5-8 CASSLGDSSGNTIYF TGTGCCAGCAGCTTGGGGGACAGCTCTGGAAACACCATATATTTT
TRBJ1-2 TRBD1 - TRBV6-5 CASSDRDRGLGTF TGTGCCAGCAGTGACCGGGACAGGGGGCTAGGCACCTTC